This is a list of T cell receptor beta chains from one sample in a study of cytomegalovirus exposure and HLA in healthy donors. Using immunoSEQ multiplex PCR, the repertoire was profiled, and TCRdb retains in-frame clones only, with some absent. The top ten hold about 0.64% of the sample, which has more than 140,000 clones, about 75% seen once. Sequencing was carried out using PBMCs. The source is a male donor in good health and CMV-seronegative. Both conserved end residues are part of each CDR3. A D gene is named only where the DNA matches it firmly. Part of the rows lack a size; the others show once, few, many or a class for expanded clones.

j_gene: TRBJ2-7; v_gene: TRBV7-2; abundance: few; d_gene: TRBD1; CDR3aa: CASSRDRGGGYEQYF; CDR3nt: TGTGCCAGCAGTAGGGACAGGGGTGGAGGCTACGAGCAGTACTTC
j_gene: TRBJ1-1; v_gene: TRBV5-4; abundance: few; d_gene: -; CDR3aa: CASSLPVNTEAFF; CDR3nt: TGTGCCAGCAGCTTGCCAGTAAACACTGAAGCTTTCTTT
j_gene: TRBJ1-6; v_gene: TRBV27; abundance: -; d_gene: -; CDR3aa: CASSLLGGSLHF; CDR3nt: TGTGCCAGCAGTTTATTGGGGGGGTCCCTCCACTTT
j_gene: TRBJ1-2; v_gene: TRBV6-5; abundance: -; d_gene: TRBD1; CDR3aa: CASSLTGANNYGHTF; CDR3nt: TGTGCCAGCAGCTTGACAGGGGCTAATAACTATGGCCACACCTTC
j_gene: TRBJ1-4; v_gene: TRBV7-9; abundance: -; d_gene: -; CDR3aa: CASSLSAGVWEKLFF; CDR3nt: TGTGCCAGCAGCTTATCGGCAGGGGTGTGGGAAAAACTGTTTTTT
j_gene: TRBJ2-1; v_gene: TRBV7-8; abundance: -; d_gene: TRBD1; CDR3aa: CASSFRRTGGRDNEQFF; CDR3nt: TGTGCCAGCAGCTTCCGCCGGACAGGGGGCCGGGACAATGAGCAGTTCTTC
j_gene: TRBJ2-1; v_gene: TRBV5-4; abundance: -; d_gene: TRBD2; CDR3aa: CASSWKVRLAGGLNEQFF; CDR3nt: TGTGCCAGCAGCTGGAAAGTAAGACTAGCGGGGGGCCTTAATGAGCAGTTCTTC
j_gene: TRBJ2-7; v_gene: TRBV5-1; abundance: -; d_gene: TRBD1; CDR3aa: CASSAPGQGYEQYF; CDR3nt: TGCGCCAGCAGCGCACCGGGACAGGGCTACGAGCAGTACTTC
j_gene: TRBJ1-5; v_gene: TRBV7-9; abundance: -; d_gene: TRBD1; CDR3aa: CASSLTGGNQPQHF; CDR3nt: TGTGCCAGCAGCTTAACAGGGGGCAATCAGCCCCAGCATTTT
j_gene: TRBJ2-6; v_gene: TRBV27; abundance: -; d_gene: TRBD2; CDR3aa: CASSPNGGGTYPWANVLTF; CDR3nt: TGTGCCAGCAGTCCCAACGGCGGGGGGACTTACCCCTGGGCCAACGTCCTGACTTTC
j_gene: TRBJ1-1; v_gene: TRBV9; abundance: -; d_gene: -; CDR3aa: CASSVEGDTEAFF; CDR3nt: TGTGCCAGCAGCGTAGAAGGGGACACTGAAGCTTTCTTT
j_gene: TRBJ2-3; v_gene: TRBV5-1; abundance: -; d_gene: TRBD1; CDR3aa: CASSLTGAGYTDTQYF; CDR3nt: TGCGCCAGCAGCTTAACAGGGGCAGGATACACAGATACGCAGTATTTT
j_gene: TRBJ2-7; v_gene: TRBV29-1; abundance: few; d_gene: -; CDR3aa: CSVAQSGSREQYF; CDR3nt: TGCAGCGTTGCGCAATCAGGGTCTCGGGAGCAGTACTTC
j_gene: TRBJ2-5; v_gene: TRBV5-1; abundance: once; d_gene: TRBD1; CDR3aa: CASRYEGAGETQYF; CDR3nt: TGCGCCAGCAGATACGAGGGGGCTGGGGAGACCCAGTACTTC
j_gene: TRBJ2-7; v_gene: TRBV4-3; abundance: -; d_gene: TRBD2; CDR3aa: CASSQVSGGRYEQYF; CDR3nt: TGCGCCAGCAGCCAAGTATCGGGGGGTCGATACGAGCAGTACTTC
j_gene: TRBJ2-1; v_gene: TRBV9; abundance: few; d_gene: -; CDR3aa: CASSETSHEQFF; CDR3nt: TGTGCCAGCAGCGAGACTTCGCATGAGCAGTTCTTC
j_gene: TRBJ2-3; v_gene: TRBV6-6; abundance: -; d_gene: -; CDR3aa: CASSYGGAADTQYF; CDR3nt: TGTGCCAGCAGTTACGGGGGGGCGGCAGATACGCAGTATTTT
j_gene: TRBJ1-1; v_gene: TRBV4-3; abundance: few; d_gene: -; CDR3aa: CASSQDHSGVEAFF; CDR3nt: TGCGCCAGCAGCCAAGATCATTCAGGGGTTGAAGCTTTCTTT
j_gene: TRBJ2-2; v_gene: TRBV6-4; abundance: -; d_gene: -; CDR3aa: CASSVEGQGTGELFF; CDR3nt: TGTGCCAGCAGTGTCGAGGGCCAGGGGACCGGGGAGCTGTTTTTT
j_gene: TRBJ2-3; v_gene: TRBV27; abundance: -; d_gene: TRBD2; CDR3aa: CASSRPGLSTDTQYF; CDR3nt: TGTGCCAGCAGTCGGCCGGGACTAAGCACAGATACGCAGTATTTT
j_gene: TRBJ1-2; v_gene: TRBV19; abundance: few; d_gene: -; CDR3aa: CASSFRGNYGYTF; CDR3nt: TGTGCCAGTAGTTTCAGGGGTAACTATGGCTACACCTTC
j_gene: TRBJ2-1; v_gene: TRBV30; abundance: -; d_gene: -; CDR3aa: CAWINSGNEQFF; CDR3nt: TGTGCCTGGATCAACAGCGGCAATGAGCAGTTCTTC
j_gene: TRBJ1-5; v_gene: TRBV27; abundance: -; d_gene: -; CDR3aa: CASSSYGNQPQHF; CDR3nt: TGTGCCAGCAGTTCCTATGGCAATCAGCCCCAGCATTTT
j_gene: TRBJ1-6; v_gene: TRBV7-2; abundance: -; d_gene: -; CDR3aa: CASSFTGSSSYNSPLHF; CDR3nt: TGTGCCAGCAGCTTCACAGGAAGCAGCTCCTATAATTCACCCCTCCACTTT
j_gene: TRBJ2-3; v_gene: TRBV5-1; abundance: -; d_gene: TRBD1; CDR3aa: CATADTGATDTQYF; CDR3nt: TGCGCCACCGCTGATACAGGGGCCACAGATACGCAGTATTTT
j_gene: TRBJ2-4; v_gene: TRBV29-1; abundance: -; d_gene: TRBD2; CDR3aa: CSVPGGNIQYF; CDR3nt: TGCAGCGTCCCGGGGGGAAACATTCAGTACTTC
j_gene: TRBJ2-7; v_gene: TRBV9; abundance: -; d_gene: TRBD2; CDR3aa: CASSVGLAGIAGSYEQYF; CDR3nt: TGTGCCAGCAGCGTAGGACTAGCGGGAATAGCTGGCTCCTACGAGCAGTACTTC
j_gene: TRBJ1-1; v_gene: TRBV27; abundance: -; d_gene: TRBD1; CDR3aa: CASSLSMEGGLMNTEAFF; CDR3nt: TGTGCCAGCAGTTTATCGATGGAAGGGGGCCTAATGAACACTGAAGCTTTCTTT
j_gene: TRBJ2-7; v_gene: TRBV27; abundance: -; d_gene: TRBD1; CDR3aa: CAGSLTGTEPYEQYF; CDR3nt: TGTGCCGGCAGTTTAACCGGGACAGAGCCCTACGAGCAGTACTTC
j_gene: TRBJ2-3; v_gene: TRBV6-5; abundance: -; d_gene: -; CDR3aa: CASRRGAPDTQYF; CDR3nt: TGTGCCAGCAGACGGGGGGCCCCAGATACGCAGTATTTT
j_gene: TRBJ2-2; v_gene: TRBV7-2; abundance: -; d_gene: -; CDR3aa: CASSSVPQGSGELFF; CDR3nt: TGTGCCAGCAGCTCCGTACCGCAGGGATCAGGGGAGCTGTTTTTT
j_gene: TRBJ1-2; v_gene: TRBV19; abundance: -; d_gene: -; CDR3aa: CASSIATGSPYGYTF; CDR3nt: TGTGCCAGTAGTATTGCCACAGGGAGCCCTTATGGCTACACCTTC
j_gene: TRBJ2-3; v_gene: TRBV5-4; abundance: -; d_gene: TRBD1; CDR3aa: CASSLPGQVSTDTQYF; CDR3nt: TGTGCCAGCAGCCTGCCGGGACAGGTCAGCACAGATACGCAGTATTTT
j_gene: TRBJ2-7; v_gene: TRBV30; abundance: once; d_gene: TRBD2; CDR3aa: CAWSRGRSYEQYF; CDR3nt: TGTGCCTGGTCCCGCGGGAGGTCCTACGAGCAGTACTTC
j_gene: TRBJ2-1; v_gene: TRBV7-9; abundance: -; d_gene: -; CDR3aa: CASAPLSSYNEQFF; CDR3nt: TGTGCCAGCGCCCCTCTCAGCTCCTACAATGAGCAGTTCTTC
j_gene: TRBJ1-1; v_gene: TRBV19; abundance: -; d_gene: -; CDR3aa: CASSMSNTEAFF; CDR3nt: TGTGCCAGTAGTATGAGCAACACTGAAGCTTTCTTT
j_gene: TRBJ2-7; v_gene: TRBV6-5; abundance: few; d_gene: TRBD2; CDR3aa: CASSYGLAGEAYEQYF; CDR3nt: TGTGCCAGCAGTTACGGACTGGCGGGAGAAGCCTACGAGCAGTACTTC
j_gene: TRBJ2-5; v_gene: TRBV10-1; abundance: once; d_gene: -; CDR3aa: CASSESPGQQETQYF; CDR3nt: TGCGCCAGCAGTGAGTCGCCAGGGCAACAAGAGACCCAGTACTTC
j_gene: TRBJ1-5; v_gene: TRBV7-9; abundance: -; d_gene: TRBD1; CDR3aa: CASSLTGGEEQPQHF; CDR3nt: TGTGCCAGCAGCTTAACAGGGGGCGAGGAACAGCCCCAGCATTTT
j_gene: TRBJ2-5; v_gene: TRBV6-1; abundance: -; d_gene: TRBD1; CDR3aa: CASLPGGVETQYF; CDR3nt: TGTGCCAGCTTACCAGGGGGTGTCGAGACCCAGTACTTC
j_gene: TRBJ2-1; v_gene: TRBV7-3; abundance: -; d_gene: -; CDR3aa: CASSPRGTYNEQFF; CDR3nt: TGTGCCAGCAGCCCTAGGGGGACCTACAATGAGCAGTTCTTC